This T cell receptor beta chain was obtained from a study of PD-L1 blockade in urothelial cancer. As for time point: pretreatment peripheral blood. Repertoires were generated with immunoSEQ multiplex PCR, while TCRdb's copy carries only in-frame clones and drops some. Among tens of thousands of clones listed, around 81% were seen once. The TCR comes from a man between 65 and 85 years old with urothelial cancer. Sample: PBMCs, taken around atezolizumab (anti-PD-L1) treatment.

CDR3 protein: CASSGERFSGGYTF. The CDR3 DNA follows: TGTGCCAGCAGTGGGGAAAGATTTAGCGGTGGCTACACCTTC. The chain employs TRBV6-1 and TRBJ1-2, with D uncertain. Per the germline V gene, CDR1 is MNHNS and CDR2 is SASEGT. Trimming stripped 4 bases from V and 7 bases from J, with 16 bases between. The CDR3 spans 14 residues.